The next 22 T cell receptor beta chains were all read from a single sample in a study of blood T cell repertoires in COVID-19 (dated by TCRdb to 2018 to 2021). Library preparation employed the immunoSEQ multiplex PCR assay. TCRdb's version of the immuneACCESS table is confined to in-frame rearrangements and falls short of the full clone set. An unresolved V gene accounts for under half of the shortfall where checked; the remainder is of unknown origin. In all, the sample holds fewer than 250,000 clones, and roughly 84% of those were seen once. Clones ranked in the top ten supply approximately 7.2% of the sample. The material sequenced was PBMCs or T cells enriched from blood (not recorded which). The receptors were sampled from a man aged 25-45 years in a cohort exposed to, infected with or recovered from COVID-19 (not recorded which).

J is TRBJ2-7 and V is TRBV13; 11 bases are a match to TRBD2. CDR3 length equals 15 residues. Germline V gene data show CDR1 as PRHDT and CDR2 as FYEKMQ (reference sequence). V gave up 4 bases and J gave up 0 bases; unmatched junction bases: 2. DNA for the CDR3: TGTGCCAGCAGCTCAGGGACTAGCGGCTCCTACGAGCAGTACTTC. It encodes CASSSGTSGSYEQYF.

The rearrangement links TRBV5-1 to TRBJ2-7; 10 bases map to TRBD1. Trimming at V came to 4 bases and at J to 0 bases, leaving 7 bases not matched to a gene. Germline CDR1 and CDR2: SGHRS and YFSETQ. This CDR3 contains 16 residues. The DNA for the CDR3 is TGCGCCAGCAGCCTCTTTGGGACAGGGGTCTCCTACGAGCAGTACTTC. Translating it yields CASSLFGTGVSYEQYF. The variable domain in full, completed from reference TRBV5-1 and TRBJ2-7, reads KAGVTQTPRYLIKTRGQQVTLSCSPISGHRSVSWYQQTPGQGLQFLFEYFSETQRNKGNFPGRFSGRQFSNSRSEMNVSTLELGDSALYLCASSLFGTGVSYEQYFGPGTRLTVT.

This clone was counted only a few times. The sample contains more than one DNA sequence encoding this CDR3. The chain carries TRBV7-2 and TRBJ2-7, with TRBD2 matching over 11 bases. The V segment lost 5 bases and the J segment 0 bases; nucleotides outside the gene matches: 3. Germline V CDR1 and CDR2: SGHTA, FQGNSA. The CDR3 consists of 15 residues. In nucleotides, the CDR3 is TGTGCCAGCAGCCTGGGGACTAGCGGCTCCTACGAGCAGTACTTC. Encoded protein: CASSLGTSGSYEQYF.

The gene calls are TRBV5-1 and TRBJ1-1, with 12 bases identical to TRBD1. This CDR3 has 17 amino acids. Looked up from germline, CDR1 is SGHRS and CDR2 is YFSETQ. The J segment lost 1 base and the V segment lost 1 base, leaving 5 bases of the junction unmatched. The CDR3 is CASSLPGTGGTNTEAFF. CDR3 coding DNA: TGCGCCAGCAGCTTGCCCGGGACAGGGGGCACGAACACTGAAGCTTTCTTT.

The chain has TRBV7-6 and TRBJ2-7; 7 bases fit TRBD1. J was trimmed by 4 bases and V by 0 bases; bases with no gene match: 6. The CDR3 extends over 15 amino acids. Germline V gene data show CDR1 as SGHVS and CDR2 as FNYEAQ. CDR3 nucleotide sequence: TGTGCCAGCAGCTTAGCGCTAGGCAGGGGGTACGAGCAGTACTTC. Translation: CASSLALGRGYEQYF.

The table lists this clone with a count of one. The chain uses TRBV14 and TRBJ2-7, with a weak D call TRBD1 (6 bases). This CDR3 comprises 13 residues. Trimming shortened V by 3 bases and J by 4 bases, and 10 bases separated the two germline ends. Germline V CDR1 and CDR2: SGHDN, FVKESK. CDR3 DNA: TGTGCCAGCAGCCATGTACAGGGATACGAGCAGTACTTC. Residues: CASSHVQGYEQYF.

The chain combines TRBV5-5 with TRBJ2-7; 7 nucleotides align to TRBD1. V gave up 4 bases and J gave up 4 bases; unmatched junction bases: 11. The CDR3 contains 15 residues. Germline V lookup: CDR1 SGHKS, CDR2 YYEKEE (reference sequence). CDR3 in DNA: TGTGCCAGCAGCCCACTACCGGGACAGACTTACGAGCAGTACTTC. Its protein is CASSPLPGQTYEQYF.

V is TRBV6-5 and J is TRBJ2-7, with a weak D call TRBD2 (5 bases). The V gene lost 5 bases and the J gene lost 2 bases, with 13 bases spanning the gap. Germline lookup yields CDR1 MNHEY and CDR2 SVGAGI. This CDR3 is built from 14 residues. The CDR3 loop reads CASSHRRAAYEQYF. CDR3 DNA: TGTGCCAGCAGTCACCGGCGGGCAGCCTACGAGCAGTACTTC.

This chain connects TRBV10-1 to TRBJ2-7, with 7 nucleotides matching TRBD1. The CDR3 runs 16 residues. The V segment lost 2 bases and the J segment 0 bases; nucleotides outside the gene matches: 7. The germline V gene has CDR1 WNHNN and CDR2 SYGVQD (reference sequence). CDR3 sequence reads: CASSEGRQGRSYEQYF. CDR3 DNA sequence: TGCGCCAGCAGTGAGGGCCGACAGGGACGCTCCTACGAGCAGTACTTC.

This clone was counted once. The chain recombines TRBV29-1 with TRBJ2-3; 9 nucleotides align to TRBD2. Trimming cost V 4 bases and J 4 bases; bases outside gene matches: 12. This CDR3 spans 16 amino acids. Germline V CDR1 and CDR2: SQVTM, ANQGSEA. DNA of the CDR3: TGCAGCGTTGGGGCGGCGGCGGGAGGGCTGTCAGATACGCAGTATTTT. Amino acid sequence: CSVGAAAGGLSDTQYF.

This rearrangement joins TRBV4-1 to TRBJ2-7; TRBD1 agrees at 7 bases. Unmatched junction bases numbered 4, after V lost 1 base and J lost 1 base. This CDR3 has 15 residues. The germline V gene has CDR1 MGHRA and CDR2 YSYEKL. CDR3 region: CASSQGGTESYEQYF. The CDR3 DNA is TGCGCCAGCAGCCAAGGGGGGACAGAGTCCTACGAGCAGTACTTC.

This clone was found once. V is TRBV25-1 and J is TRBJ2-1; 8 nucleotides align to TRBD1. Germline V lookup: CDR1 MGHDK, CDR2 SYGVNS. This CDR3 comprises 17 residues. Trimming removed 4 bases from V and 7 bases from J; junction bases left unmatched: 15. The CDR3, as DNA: TGTGCCAGCAGTGTAGGGCGTGACAGGGGTTTGGGTAATGAGCAGTTCTTC. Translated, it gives CASSVGRDRGLGNEQFF.

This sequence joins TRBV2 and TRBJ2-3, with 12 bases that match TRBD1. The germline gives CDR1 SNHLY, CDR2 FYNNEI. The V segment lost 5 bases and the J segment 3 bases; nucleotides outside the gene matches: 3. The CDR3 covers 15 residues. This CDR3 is CASSRDRGQTDTQYF. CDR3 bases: TGTGCCAGCAGTCGGGACAGGGGGCAGACAGATACGCAGTATTTT.

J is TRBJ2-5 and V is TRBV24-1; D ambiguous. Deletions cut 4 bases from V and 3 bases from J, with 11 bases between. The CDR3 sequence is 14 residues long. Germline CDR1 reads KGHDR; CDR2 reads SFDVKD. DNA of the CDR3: TGTGCCACCAGTGAAAACGGCGGAGAAGAGACCCAGTACTTC. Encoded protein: CATSENGGEETQYF.

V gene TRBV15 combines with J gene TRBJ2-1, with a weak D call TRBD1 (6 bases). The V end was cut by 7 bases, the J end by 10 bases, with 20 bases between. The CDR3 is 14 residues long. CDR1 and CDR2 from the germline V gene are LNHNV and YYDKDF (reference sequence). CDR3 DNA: TGTGCCACCACCCCGAAACAGGGTGGGGGCGAGCAGTTCTTC. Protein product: CATTPKQGGGEQFF.

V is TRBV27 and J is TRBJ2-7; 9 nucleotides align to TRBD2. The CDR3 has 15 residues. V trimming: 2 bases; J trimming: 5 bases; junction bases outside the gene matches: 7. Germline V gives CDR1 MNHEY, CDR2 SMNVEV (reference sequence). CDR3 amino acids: CASSLGTSKGDEQYF. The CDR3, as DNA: TGTGCCAGCAGTTTAGGGACTAGCAAGGGGGACGAGCAGTACTTC.

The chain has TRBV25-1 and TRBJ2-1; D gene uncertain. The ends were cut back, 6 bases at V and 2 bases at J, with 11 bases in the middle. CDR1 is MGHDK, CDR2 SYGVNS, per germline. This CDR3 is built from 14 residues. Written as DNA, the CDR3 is TGTGCCAGCAGCGAACGGAGAACCTACAATGAGCAGTTCTTC. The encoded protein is CASSERRTYNEQFF.

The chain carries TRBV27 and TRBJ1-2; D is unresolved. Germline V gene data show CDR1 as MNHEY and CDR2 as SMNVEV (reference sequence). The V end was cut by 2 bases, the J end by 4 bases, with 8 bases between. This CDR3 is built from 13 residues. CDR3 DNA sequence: TGTGCCAGCAGTTTAACAAGTTCCTATGGCTACACCTTC. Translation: CASSLTSSYGYTF.

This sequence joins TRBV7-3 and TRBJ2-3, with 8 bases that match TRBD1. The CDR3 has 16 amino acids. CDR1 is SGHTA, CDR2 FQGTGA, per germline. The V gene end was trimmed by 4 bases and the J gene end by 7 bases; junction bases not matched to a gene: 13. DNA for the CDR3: TGTGCCAGCAGCTCGGGCGTAGGACAGGGCCCCAATACGCAGTATTTT. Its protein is CASSSGVGQGPNTQYF.

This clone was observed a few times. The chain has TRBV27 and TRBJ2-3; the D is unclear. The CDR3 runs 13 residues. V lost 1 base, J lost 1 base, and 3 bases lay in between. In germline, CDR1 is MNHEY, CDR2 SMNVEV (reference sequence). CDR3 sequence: CASSLLGTDTQYF. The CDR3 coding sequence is TGTGCCAGCAGTTTATTAGGCACAGATACGCAGTATTTT.

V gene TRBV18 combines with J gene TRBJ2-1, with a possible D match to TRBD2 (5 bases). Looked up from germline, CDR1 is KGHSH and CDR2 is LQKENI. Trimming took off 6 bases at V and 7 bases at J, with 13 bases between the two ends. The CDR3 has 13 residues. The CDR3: CASSPSRENEQFF. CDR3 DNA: TGTGCCAGCTCCCCTTCGAGGGAGAATGAGCAGTTCTTC.

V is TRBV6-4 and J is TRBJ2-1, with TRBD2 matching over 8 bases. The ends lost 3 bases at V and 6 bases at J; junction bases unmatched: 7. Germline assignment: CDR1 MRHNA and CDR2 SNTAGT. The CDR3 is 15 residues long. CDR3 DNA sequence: TGTGCCAGCAGTGAGGGTAGCGGGACTGGCAATGAGCAGTTCTTC. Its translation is CASSEGSGTGNEQFF.